The rows below give T cell receptor beta chains drawn from one sample of a study of post-analysis software for immune sequencing data. TCRdb reprocessed the PCR reads via MiXCR and lists one record per CDR3 protein. Of 750,000 to 950,000 distinct CDR3 sequences in the sample, about 53% were seen once. What was sequenced was blood. These receptors were obtained from a girl aged 5 to 17 with multiple sclerosis. The CDR3 runs from the conserved cysteine through the conserved F or W. Each record gives: clone size, J gene, D gene, V gene, CDR3 DNA, CDR3 protein. The D gene is left open where the match is weak. Expanded clones are given a class, and other clones once, few, many or no size at all.

. TRBJ1-2 . TRBV5-1 TGCGCCAGCAGCTTGGCCGGCTGGACAGCTGGTGGCTACACCTTC CASSLAGWTAGGYTF
once TRBJ2-6 . TRBV9 TGTGCCAGCAGCCCCAAGGGGCCGTGGGAAAACGTCCTGACTTTC CASSPKGPWENVLTF
. TRBJ1-1 . TRBV6-1 TGTGCCAGCAGTGATTGGCAGTCGATGAACACTGAAGCTTTCTTT CASSDWQSMNTEAFF
. TRBJ2-5 TRBD1 TRBV7-9 TGTGCCAGCAGGCGGGACAGGGGGTCCGAAGAGCAGTACTTC CASRRDRGSEEQYF
. TRBJ2-3 . TRBV5-5 TGTGCCAGCAGGCCTACAGGATACATCACAGATACGCAGTATTTT CASRPTGYITDTQYF
. TRBJ1-2 TRBD1 TRBV7-3 TGTGCCAGCAGCTTAACGGGACAGGAGGGATACGGCGGCTACACCTTC CASSLTGQEGYGGYTF
. TRBJ2-7 . TRBV6-5 TGTGCCAGCAGTCCCGACAGGCTTGGCTACGAGCAGTACTTC CASSPDRLGYEQYF
. TRBJ2-5 . TRBV5-1 TGCGCCAGCAGGCCCGACGGACGCGGGGAGCAGTACTTC CASRPDGRGEQYF
. TRBJ2-7 TRBD1 TRBV29-1 TGCAGCGTCGTGGACAGGGAGACTGTTCGGGAGCAGTACTTC CSVVDRETVREQYF
. TRBJ2-7 . TRBV12-3/TRBV12-4 TGTGCCAGCAGTTTAAGTGCGGGGTTCGAGCAGTACTTC CASSLSAGFEQYF
. TRBJ1-2 . TRBV29-1 TGCAGCGTTACGGTACCCAACTATGGCTACACCTTC CSVTVPNYGYTF
. TRBJ2-7 . TRBV5-1 TGCGCCAGCAGCTTCGGACAGAATCTCTACGAGCAGTACTTC CASSFGQNLYEQYF
. TRBJ2-6 . TRBV5-5 TGTGCCAGCAGCTTGGTTCAGGGAATCGGCTCTGGGGCCAACGTCCTGACTTTC CASSLVQGIGSGANVLTF
few TRBJ1-2 TRBD1 TRBV29-1 TGCAGCGTTGTTGGACAGGGCGCCGGCTACACCTTC CSVVGQGAGYTF
. TRBJ2-7 . TRBV7-8 TGTGCCAGCAGCGCAATATTCACGGACGAGCAGTACTTC CASSAIFTDEQYF
few TRBJ2-3 TRBD2 TRBV7-3 TGTGCCAGCAGTCATAGCGGGAGACTGAGCACAGATACGCAGTATTTT CASSHSGRLSTDTQYF
. TRBJ2-3 . TRBV19 TGTGCCATCTCCCCACAGGGTTGGACAGATACGCAGTATTTT CAISPQGWTDTQYF
few TRBJ1-2 . TRBV2 TGTGCCAGCAGGGACTTAAACCCGGGAAACTATGGCTACACCTTC CASRDLNPGNYGYTF